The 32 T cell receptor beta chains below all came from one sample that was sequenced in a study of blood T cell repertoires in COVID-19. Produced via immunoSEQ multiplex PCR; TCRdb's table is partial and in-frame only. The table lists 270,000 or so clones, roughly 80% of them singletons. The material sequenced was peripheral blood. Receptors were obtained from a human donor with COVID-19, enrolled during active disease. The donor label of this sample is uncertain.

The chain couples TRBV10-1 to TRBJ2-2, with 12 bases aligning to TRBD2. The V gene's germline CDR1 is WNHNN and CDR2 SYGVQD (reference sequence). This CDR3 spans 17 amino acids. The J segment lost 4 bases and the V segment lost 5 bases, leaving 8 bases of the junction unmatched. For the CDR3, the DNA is TGCGCCAGCAGTCGGACTAGCGGGGCGGCGGGCACCGGGGAGCTGTTTTTT. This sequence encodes CASSRTSGAAGTGELFF.

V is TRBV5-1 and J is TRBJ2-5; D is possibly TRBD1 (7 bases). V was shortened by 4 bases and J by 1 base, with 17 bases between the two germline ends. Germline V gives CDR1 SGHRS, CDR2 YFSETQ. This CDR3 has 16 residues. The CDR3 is CASSRRQGGTQETQYF. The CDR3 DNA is TGCGCCAGCAGCCGAAGGCAGGGGGGAACCCAAGAGACCCAGTACTTC.

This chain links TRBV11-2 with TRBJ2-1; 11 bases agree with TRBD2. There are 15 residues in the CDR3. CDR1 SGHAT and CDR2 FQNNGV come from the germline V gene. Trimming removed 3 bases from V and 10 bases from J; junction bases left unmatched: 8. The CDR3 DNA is TGTGCCAGCAGCTTGACTCTAGCGGGAGGAGGGGAGCAGTTCTTC. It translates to CASSLTLAGGGEQFF.

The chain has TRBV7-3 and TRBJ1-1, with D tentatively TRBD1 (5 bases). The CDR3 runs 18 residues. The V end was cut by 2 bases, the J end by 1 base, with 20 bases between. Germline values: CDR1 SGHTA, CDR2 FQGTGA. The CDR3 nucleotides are TGTGCCAGCAGCTTATCGAGCGGGACTACCACTAAGAACACTGAAGCTTTCTTT. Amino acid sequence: CASSLSSGTTTKNTEAFF.

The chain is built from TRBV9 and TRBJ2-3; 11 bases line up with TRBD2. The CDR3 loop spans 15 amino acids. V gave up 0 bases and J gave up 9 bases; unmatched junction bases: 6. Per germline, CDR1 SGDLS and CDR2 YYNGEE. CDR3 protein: CASSVGDSGRATQYF. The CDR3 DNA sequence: TGTGCCAGCAGCGTAGGAGATAGCGGGAGGGCAACGCAGTATTTT. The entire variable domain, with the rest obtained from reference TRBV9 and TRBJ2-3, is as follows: DSGVTQTPKHLITATGQRVTLRCSPRSGDLSVYWYQQSLDQGLQFLIQYYNGEERAKGNILERFSAQQFPDLHSELNLSSLELGDSALYFCASSVGDSGRATQYFGPGTRLTVL.

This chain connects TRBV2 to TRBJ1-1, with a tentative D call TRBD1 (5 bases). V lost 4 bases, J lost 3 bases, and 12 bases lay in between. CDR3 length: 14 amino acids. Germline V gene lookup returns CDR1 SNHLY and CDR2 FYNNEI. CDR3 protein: CASSGRGRDTEAFF. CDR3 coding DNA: TGTGCCAGCAGTGGGAGGGGTAGGGACACTGAAGCTTTCTTT.

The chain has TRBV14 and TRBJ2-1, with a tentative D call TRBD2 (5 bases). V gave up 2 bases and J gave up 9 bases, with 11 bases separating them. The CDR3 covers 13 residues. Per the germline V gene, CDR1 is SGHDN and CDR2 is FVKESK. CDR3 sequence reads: CASSQFGGSEQFF. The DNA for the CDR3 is TGTGCCAGCAGCCAATTTGGTGGGAGTGAGCAGTTCTTC.

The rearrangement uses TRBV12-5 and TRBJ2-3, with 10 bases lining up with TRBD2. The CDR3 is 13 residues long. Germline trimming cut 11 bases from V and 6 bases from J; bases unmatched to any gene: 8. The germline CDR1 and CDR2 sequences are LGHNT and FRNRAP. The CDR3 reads CASKREGLDTQYF. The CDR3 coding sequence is TGTGCTTCGAAGCGGGAGGGCCTCGATACGCAGTATTTT.

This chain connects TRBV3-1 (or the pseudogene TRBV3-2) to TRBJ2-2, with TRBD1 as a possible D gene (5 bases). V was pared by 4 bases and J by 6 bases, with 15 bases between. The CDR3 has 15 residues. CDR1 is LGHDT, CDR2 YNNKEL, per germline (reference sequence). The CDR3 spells CASSLTLDSAGELFF. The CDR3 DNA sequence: TGTGCCAGCAGCCTCACCCTAGACAGTGCCGGGGAGCTGTTTTTT.

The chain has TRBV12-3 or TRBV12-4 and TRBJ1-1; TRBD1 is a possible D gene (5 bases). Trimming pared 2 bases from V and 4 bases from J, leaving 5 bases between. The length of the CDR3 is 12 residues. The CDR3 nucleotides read TGTGCCAGCAGTTTAAGGGGCACTGAAGCTTTCTTT. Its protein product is CASSLRGTEAFF.

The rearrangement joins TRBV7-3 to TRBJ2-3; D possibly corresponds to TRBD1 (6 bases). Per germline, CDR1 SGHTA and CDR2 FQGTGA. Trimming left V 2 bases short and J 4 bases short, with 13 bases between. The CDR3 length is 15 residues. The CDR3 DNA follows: TGTGCCAGCAGCTTACAAACAGGGTCCCCAGATACGCAGTATTTT. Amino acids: CASSLQTGSPDTQYF.

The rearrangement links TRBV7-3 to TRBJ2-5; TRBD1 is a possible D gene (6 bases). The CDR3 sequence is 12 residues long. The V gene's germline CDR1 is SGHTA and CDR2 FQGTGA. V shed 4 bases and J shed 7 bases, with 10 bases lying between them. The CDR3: CASSYIGGTQYF. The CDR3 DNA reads TGTGCCAGCAGCTATATAGGGGGGACCCAGTACTTC.

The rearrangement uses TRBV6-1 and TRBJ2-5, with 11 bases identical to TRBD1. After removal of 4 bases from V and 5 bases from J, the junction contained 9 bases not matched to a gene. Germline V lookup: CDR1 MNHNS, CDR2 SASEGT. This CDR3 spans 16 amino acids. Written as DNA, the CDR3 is TGTGCCAGCAGTGGGGCTGGACAGGGGGCGCGGGAGACCCAGTACTTC. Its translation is CASSGAGQGARETQYF.

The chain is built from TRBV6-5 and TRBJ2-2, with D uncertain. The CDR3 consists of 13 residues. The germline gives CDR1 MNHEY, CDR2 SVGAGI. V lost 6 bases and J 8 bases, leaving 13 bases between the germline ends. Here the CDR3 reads CASREKVPGELFF. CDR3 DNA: TGTGCCAGCAGGGAGAAGGTGCCAGGGGAGCTGTTTTTT.

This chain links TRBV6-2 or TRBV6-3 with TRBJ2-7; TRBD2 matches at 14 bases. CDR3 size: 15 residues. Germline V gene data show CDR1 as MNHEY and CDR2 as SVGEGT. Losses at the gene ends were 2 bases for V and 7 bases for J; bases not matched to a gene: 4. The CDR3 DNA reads TGTGCCAGCAGTTACCGACTAGCGGGAGGGGAAGAGCAGTACTTC. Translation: CASSYRLAGGEEQYF.

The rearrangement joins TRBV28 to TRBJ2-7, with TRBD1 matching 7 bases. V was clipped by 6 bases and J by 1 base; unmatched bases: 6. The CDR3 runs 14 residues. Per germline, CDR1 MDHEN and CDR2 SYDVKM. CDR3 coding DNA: TGTGCCAGCAGAACGACAGGGCGGTCCTACGAGCAGTACTTC. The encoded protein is CASRTTGRSYEQYF.

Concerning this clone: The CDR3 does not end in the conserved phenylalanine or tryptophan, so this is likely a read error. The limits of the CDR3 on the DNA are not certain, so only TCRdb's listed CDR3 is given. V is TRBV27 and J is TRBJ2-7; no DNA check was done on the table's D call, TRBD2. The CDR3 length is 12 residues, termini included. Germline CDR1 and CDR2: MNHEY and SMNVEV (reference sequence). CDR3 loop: CASGSSEVAGAN.

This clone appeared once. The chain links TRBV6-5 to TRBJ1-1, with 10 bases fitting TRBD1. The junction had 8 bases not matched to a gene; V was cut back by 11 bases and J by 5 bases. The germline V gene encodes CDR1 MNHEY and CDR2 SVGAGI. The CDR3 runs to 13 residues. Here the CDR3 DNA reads TGTGCCTGCGACAGGGGGCTCGGGACTGAAGCTTTCTTT. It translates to CACDRGLGTEAFF.

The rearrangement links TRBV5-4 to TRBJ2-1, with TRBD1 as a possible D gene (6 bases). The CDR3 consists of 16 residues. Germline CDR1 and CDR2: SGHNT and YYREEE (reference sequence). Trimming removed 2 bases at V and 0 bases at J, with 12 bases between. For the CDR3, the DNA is TGTGCCAGCAGCTTACGAGGGGGTATCTCCTACAATGAGCAGTTCTTC. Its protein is CASSLRGGISYNEQFF.

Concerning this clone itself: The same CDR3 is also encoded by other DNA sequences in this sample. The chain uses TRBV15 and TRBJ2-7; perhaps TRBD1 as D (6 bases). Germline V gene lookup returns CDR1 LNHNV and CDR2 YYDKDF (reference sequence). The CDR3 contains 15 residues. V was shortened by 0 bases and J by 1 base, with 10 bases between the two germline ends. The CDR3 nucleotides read TGTGCCACCAGCAGAGATCCCGGACAGTCCTACGAGCAGTACTTC. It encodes CATSRDPGQSYEQYF.

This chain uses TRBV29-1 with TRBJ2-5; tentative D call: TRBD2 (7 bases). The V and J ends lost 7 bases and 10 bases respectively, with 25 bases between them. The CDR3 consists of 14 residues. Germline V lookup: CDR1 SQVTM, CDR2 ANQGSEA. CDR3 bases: TGCAGCGGTGCCCCGGGGGGACCAAGGGGGGGCCAGTACTTC. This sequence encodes CSGAPGGPRGGQYF. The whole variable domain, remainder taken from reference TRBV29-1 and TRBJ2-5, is SAVISQKPSRDICQRGTSLTIQCQVDSQVTMMFWYRQQPGQSLTLIATANQGSEATYESGFVIDKFPISRPNLTFSTLTVSNMSPEDSSIYLCSGAPGGPRGGQYFGPGTRLLVL.

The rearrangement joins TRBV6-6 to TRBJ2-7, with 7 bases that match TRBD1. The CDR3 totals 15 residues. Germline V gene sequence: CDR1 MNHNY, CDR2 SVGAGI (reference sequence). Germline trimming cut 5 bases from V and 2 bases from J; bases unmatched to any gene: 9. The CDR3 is CASSAPGTEAYEQYF. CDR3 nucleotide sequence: TGTGCCAGCAGTGCCCCCGGGACAGAGGCCTACGAGCAGTACTTC.

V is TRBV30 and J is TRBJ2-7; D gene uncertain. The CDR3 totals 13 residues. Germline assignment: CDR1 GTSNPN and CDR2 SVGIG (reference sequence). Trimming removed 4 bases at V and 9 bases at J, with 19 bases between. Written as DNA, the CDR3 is TGTGCCTGGAAGGCCCAGGAAAGCAGGTCGCAGTACTTC. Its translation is CAWKAQESRSQYF.

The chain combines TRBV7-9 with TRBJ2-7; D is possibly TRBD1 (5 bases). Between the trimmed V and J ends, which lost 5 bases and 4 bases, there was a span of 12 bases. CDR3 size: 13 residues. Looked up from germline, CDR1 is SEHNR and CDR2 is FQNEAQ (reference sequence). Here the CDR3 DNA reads TGTGCCAGCAGCCAGACAGAGATTTACGAGCAGTACTTC. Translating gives CASSQTEIYEQYF.

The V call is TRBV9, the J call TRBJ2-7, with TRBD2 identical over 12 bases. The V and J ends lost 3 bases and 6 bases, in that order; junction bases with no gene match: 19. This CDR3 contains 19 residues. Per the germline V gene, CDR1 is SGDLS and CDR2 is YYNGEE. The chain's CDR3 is CASSARDGGLAGPQPEQYF. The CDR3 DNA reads TGTGCCAGCAGCGCCCGGGACGGAGGACTAGCGGGACCACAACCCGAGCAGTACTTC.

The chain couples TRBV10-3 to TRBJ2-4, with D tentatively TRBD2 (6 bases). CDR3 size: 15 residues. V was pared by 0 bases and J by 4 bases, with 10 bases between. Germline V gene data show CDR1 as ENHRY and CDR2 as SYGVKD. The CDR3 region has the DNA TGTGCCATCAGTGAGTCGGAGGGGCTTAAAAACATTCAGTACTTC. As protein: CAISESEGLKNIQYF.

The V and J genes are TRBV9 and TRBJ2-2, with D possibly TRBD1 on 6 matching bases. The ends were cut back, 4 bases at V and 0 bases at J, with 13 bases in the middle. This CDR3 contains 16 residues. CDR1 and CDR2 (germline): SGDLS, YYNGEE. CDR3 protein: CASSLKRQANTGELFF. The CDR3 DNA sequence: TGTGCCAGCAGCCTGAAGAGACAGGCGAACACCGGGGAGCTGTTTTTT.

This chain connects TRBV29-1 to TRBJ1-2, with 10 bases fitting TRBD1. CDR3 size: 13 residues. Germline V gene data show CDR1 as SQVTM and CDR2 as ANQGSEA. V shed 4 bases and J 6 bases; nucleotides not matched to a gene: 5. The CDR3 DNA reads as TGCAGCGTTGCGGGACAGGGGAAAGATGGCTACACCTTC. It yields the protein CSVAGQGKDGYTF.

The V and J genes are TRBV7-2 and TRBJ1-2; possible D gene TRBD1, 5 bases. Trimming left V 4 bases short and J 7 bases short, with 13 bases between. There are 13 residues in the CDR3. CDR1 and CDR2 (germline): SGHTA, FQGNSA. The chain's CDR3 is CASSSQGMGGYTF. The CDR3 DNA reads TGTGCCAGCAGCTCGCAGGGTATGGGTGGCTACACCTTC. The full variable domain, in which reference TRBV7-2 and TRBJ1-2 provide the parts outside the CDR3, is GAGVSQSPSNKVTEKGKDVELRCDPISGHTALYWYRQSLGQGLEFLIYFQGNSAPDKSGLPSDRFSAERTGGSVSTLTIQRTQQEDSAVYLCASSSQGMGGYTFGSGTRLTVV.

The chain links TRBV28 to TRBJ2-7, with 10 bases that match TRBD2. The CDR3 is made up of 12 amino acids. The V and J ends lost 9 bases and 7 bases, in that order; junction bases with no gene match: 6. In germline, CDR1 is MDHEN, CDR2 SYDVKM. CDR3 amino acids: CASHASGSEQYF. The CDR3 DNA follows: TGTGCCAGTCACGCTAGCGGGAGTGAGCAGTACTTC.

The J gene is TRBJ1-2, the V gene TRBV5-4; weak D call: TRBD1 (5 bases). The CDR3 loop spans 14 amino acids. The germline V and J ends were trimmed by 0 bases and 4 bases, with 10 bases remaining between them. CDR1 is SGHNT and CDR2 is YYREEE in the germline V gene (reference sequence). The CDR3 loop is CASSLVGGSYGYTF. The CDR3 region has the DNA TGTGCCAGCAGCTTGGTGGGGGGATCCTATGGCTACACCTTC.

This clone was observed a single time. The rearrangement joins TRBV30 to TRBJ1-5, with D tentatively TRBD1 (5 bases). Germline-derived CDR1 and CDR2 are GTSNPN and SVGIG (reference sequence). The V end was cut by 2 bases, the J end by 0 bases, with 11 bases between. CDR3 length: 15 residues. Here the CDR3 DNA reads TGTGCCTGGAGTCCAGGGCCCTATAGCAATCAGCCCCAGCATTTT. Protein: CAWSPGPYSNQPQHF.